These 18 T cell receptor beta chains came from one sample sequenced in a study of blood T cells in healthy people across ages (dated by TCRdb to the mid-2010s). To prepare the library, 5' RACE was applied. For sequencing, an Illumina HiSeq 2500 was employed. A second PCR of roughly 7 to 11 cycles was performed with a sample-barcoded 5' primer and a J-beta primer mix. TCRdb redid the processing of the public reads, applying fastp at Q25 and MiXCR, and retained in-frame beta chains. Each CDR3 protein gets just one entry, which takes the most common genes and DNA from the rows behind it. Present in this sample are some 760,000 distinct CDR3 sequences, approximately 25% of which were seen just once. 3% to 4% of the sample goes to the ten largest clones. This same sample was also part of a study on T cells of mothers and their children.

Sequencing input: blood. These receptors all come from a boy aged 5-17 years in good health.

This clonotype was seen a few times. V and J are TRBV27 and TRBJ2-7, with unresolved D. Germline V gene data show CDR1 as MNHEY and CDR2 as SMNVEV (reference sequence). The CDR3 runs 14 residues. Trimming took 2 bases from V and 5 from J, leaving 13 bases between them. The CDR3 here is CASSLASPFDEQYF. The DNA of the CDR3 is TGTGCCAGCAGTTTAGCTTCTCCCTTTGACGAGCAGTACTTC.

This clonotype was picked up a small number of times. V gene TRBV29-1 combines with J gene TRBJ2-3, with D possibly being TRBD1 (6 bases). The length of the CDR3 is 13 residues. With 6 bases removed from V and 0 bases from J, the gap between germline ends came to 10 bases. CDR1 and CDR2 (germline): SQVTM, ANQGSEA. The CDR3, as DNA: TGCAGCGTCCTGGACAGCAGCACAGATACGCAGTATTTT. This gives the protein CSVLDSSTDTQYF.

This clonotype showed up just a few times. The V and J genes are TRBV28 and TRBJ2-6; D gene unclear. V lost 7 bases, J lost 0 bases, and 10 bases lay in between. The CDR3 spans 15 residues. Germline V gives CDR1 MDHEN, CDR2 SYDVKM. This CDR3 is CASKQTSSGANVLTF. The DNA of the CDR3 is TGTGCCAGCAAACAGACTTCCTCTGGGGCCAACGTCCTGACTTTC.

This sequence joins TRBV6-2 or TRBV6-3 and TRBJ2-7; D ambiguous. The CDR3 is made up of 14 amino acids. From germline, CDR1 is MNHEY and CDR2 SVGEGT. The V gene lost 4 bases and the J gene lost 0 bases, with 10 bases spanning the gap. The CDR3 protein is CASSSWGSSYEQYF. The CDR3 DNA follows: TGTGCCAGCAGTTCTTGGGGTAGCTCCTACGAGCAGTACTTC.

This chain joins TRBV6-5 and TRBJ2-7; D uncertain. The germline V and J ends were trimmed by 4 bases and 7 bases, with 8 bases remaining between them. Germline V gene lookup returns CDR1 MNHEY and CDR2 SVGAGI. The CDR3 length is 11 residues. The CDR3 nucleotides read TGTGCCAGCAGTTCAGGTTTTGAGCAGTACTTC. This sequence encodes CASSSGFEQYF.

The chain carries TRBV2 and TRBJ2-7, with 11 bases identical to TRBD2. From germline, CDR1 is SNHLY and CDR2 FYNNEI. CDR3 size: 13 residues. Trimming took 7 bases from V and 4 from J; bases not matched to a gene: 3. In nucleotides, the CDR3 is TGTGCCAGCACCGGACTAGCGGGTTACGAGCAGTACTTC. Its translation is CASTGLAGYEQYF.

The chain uses TRBV20-1 and TRBJ2-3; D may be TRBD1 (6 bases). Germline loops: CDR1 DFQATT, CDR2 SNEGSKA (reference sequence). V shed 4 bases and J shed 1 base, with 12 bases lying between them. There are 14 residues in the CDR3. CDR3 DNA sequence: TGCAGTGCTACAGGGGTAGGAGGCACAGATACGCAGTATTTT. It yields the protein CSATGVGGTDTQYF.

This clonotype was seen only a few times. This rearrangement joins TRBV27 to TRBJ2-5; TRBD2 might be the D (6 bases). Trimming pared 6 bases from V and 2 bases from J, leaving 10 bases between. Germline assignment: CDR1 MNHEY and CDR2 SMNVEV (reference sequence). The CDR3 sequence is 13 residues long. CDR3 region: CASRAGTQETQYF. In DNA, the CDR3 is TGTGCCAGCAGGGCCGGGACTCAAGAGACCCAGTACTTC.

The CDR3 sequence: CASSQDLAEPPYGYTF. CDR3 DNA: TGTGCCAGCAGCCAAGATCTGGCAGAACCACCCTATGGCTACACCTTC. V is TRBV4-2 and J is TRBJ1-2; no reliable D call. Germline CDR1 is LGHNA and CDR2 is YNFKEQ. The V gene lost 0 bases and the J gene lost 4 bases, with 15 bases spanning the gap. The CDR3 consists of 16 residues.

The chain employs TRBV20-1 and TRBJ2-3; 8 bases are shared with TRBD2. This CDR3 has 13 amino acids. J was trimmed by 4 bases and V by 7 bases; bases with no gene match: 7. Germline CDR1 and CDR2: DFQATT and SNEGSKA (reference sequence). The CDR3 nucleotides are TGCAGTGTAAACAGCGGGGGCCCAGATACGCAGTATTTT. This codes for CSVNSGGPDTQYF.

The sample holds a few counts of this clonotype. This chain joins TRBV9 and TRBJ1-1; no reliable D call. The V end was cut by 0 bases, the J end by 1 base, with 16 bases between. The CDR3 loop spans 17 amino acids. Germline V CDR1 and CDR2: SGDLS, YYNGEE. DNA for the CDR3: TGTGCCAGCAGCGTAGTCCCCCTGGGAGAGTCGAACACTGAAGCTTTCTTT. Protein sequence: CASSVVPLGESNTEAFF.

This chain uses TRBV5-1 with TRBJ1-1; D not certain. In germline, CDR1 is SGHRS, CDR2 YFSETQ. Trimming removed 2 bases at V and 8 bases at J, with 13 bases between. The CDR3 extends over 13 amino acids. This CDR3 reads CASSLAKESEAFF. The CDR3 region has the DNA TGCGCCAGCAGCTTAGCGAAAGAGAGCGAAGCTTTCTTT.

This clonotype was seen just once. The chain couples TRBV6-5 to TRBJ2-3; possible D gene TRBD2, 6 bases. The CDR3 has 17 amino acids. Germline V lookup: CDR1 MNHEY, CDR2 SVGAGI. The ends were cut back, 0 bases at V and 1 base at J, with 14 bases in the middle. The CDR3 DNA is TGTGCCAGCAGTTACTCGTGGACGGGAGAGGGCACAGATACGCAGTATTTT. Its translation: CASSYSWTGEGTDTQYF.

V is TRBV7-9 and J is TRBJ2-7, with 9 bases matching TRBD2. The V and J ends lost 0 bases and 2 bases, in that order; junction bases with no gene match: 5. Germline lookup yields CDR1 SEHNR and CDR2 FQNEAQ (reference sequence). The CDR3 spans 16 residues. CDR3 region: CASSLASGGPTYEQYF. In DNA, the CDR3 is TGTGCCAGCAGCTTAGCTAGCGGGGGTCCCACCTACGAGCAGTACTTC.

This clonotype has only a few counts. V usage is TRBV7-9 and J usage is TRBJ2-1; TRBD1 or TRBD2 may be the D gene (6 bases each). The end of the DNA is better explained by TRBJ2-7, so the J call may be wrong. The CDR3 length is 14 residues. Germline assignment: CDR1 SEHNR and CDR2 FQNEAQ (reference sequence). The CDR3 loop is CASSLEGGVVEQYF. CDR3 DNA sequence: TGTGCCAGCAGCTTAGAGGGGGGCGTGGTCGAGCAGTACTTC.

With regard to this clonotype: The junction shows a germline mismatch at one end, possibly a read error. The rearrangement uses TRBV4-3 and TRBJ2-1; 7 positions match TRBD1. The CDR3 runs to 13 residues. Germline V gene data show CDR1 as LGHNA and CDR2 as YSLEER. The CDR3 here is CASSRDSYIEQFF. For the CDR3, the DNA is TGCGCCAGCAGCCGGGACAGCTACATTGAGCAGTTCTTC.

This clonotype was seen ten or more times. The chain is built from TRBV7-9 and TRBJ2-5; D is unresolved. This CDR3 region has 15 residues. CDR1 SEHNR and CDR2 FQNEAQ come from the germline V gene (reference sequence). The V end was cut by 4 bases, the J end by 1 base, with 13 bases between. Written as DNA, the CDR3 is TGTGCCAGCAGCTCGAACCGGTTAGTCCAAGAGACCCAGTACTTC. This sequence encodes CASSSNRLVQETQYF. The full variable domain, completed using reference TRBV7-9 and TRBJ2-5, is DTGVSQNPRHKITKRGQNVTFRCDPISEHNRLYWYRQTLGQGPEFLTYFQNEAQLEKSRLLSDRFSAERPKGSFSTLEIQRTEQGDSAMYLCASSSNRLVQETQYFGPGTRLLVL.

This clonotype was counted at least ten times. This chain joins TRBV20-1 and TRBJ2-1; D call uncertain. Trimming pared 5 bases from V and 4 bases from J, leaving 15 bases between. The CDR3 extends over 14 amino acids. Looked up from germline, CDR1 is DFQATT and CDR2 is SNEGSKA (reference sequence). The CDR3 DNA is TGCAGTGCTCAGCCTGGGCAGCCATACAATGAGCAGTTCTTC. This gives the protein CSAQPGQPYNEQFF.